This is a list of T cell receptor beta chains from one sample in a study of monozygotic twins with inflammatory bowel disease. One entry per CDR3 protein, without DNA, is what TCRdb gives after re-calling the 5' RACE reads. The sample totals fewer than 350,000 distinct CDR3 sequences; its top ten clones hold roughly 2%. Source material: blood. The receptors shown here come from a human donor with ulcerative colitis or Crohn's disease, or a healthy co-twin of an affected twin (not recorded which). The CDR3 runs from the conserved cysteine through the conserved F or W.

TRBJ1-1,TRBV7-9,CASSLEGQGEAFF
TRBJ2-3,TRBV5-1,CASSTGLLTDTQCF
TRBJ1-3,TRBV11-2,CASSLGYPGNTIYF
TRBJ2-4,TRBV12-3/TRBV12-4,CASSLNGAKNIQYF
TRBJ2-7,TRBV25-1,CASTKSKGAYEQYF
TRBJ2-7,TRBV27,CASSLRTGVYEQYF
TRBJ2-2,TRBV30,CAWKEWNTGELFF
TRBJ2-1,TRBV7-2,CASSFTRRFYNEQFF
TRBJ2-1,TRBV28,CASSPQTSGLYNEQFF
TRBJ2-1,TRBV5-1,CASSLAGSSLSSYNEQFF
TRBJ2-3,TRBV4-2,CASSRLGGGYTDTQYF
TRBJ2-1,TRBV7-2,CASSLGSGGVRGDEQFF
TRBJ2-7,TRBV6-5,CASSYLGTNYEQYF
TRBJ2-1,TRBV4-3,CASSQEAFATGGLYEQFF
TRBJ2-1,TRBV24-1,CATSDPQGGSYNEQFF
TRBJ2-3,TRBV20-1,CSARDGRVREDTQYF
TRBJ1-5,TRBV7-2,CASSLGVGGNQPQHF
TRBJ2-2,TRBV5-1,CASSFYRDTGELFF
TRBJ2-1,TRBV15,CATRAGTSGNNEQFF
TRBJ1-4,TRBV4-1,CASSPDRAREKLFF
TRBJ1-2,TRBV12-3/TRBV12-4,CASSTTTGQGYTF
TRBJ1-5,TRBV19,CASSGPGENQPQHF
TRBJ2-7,TRBV25-1,CASSETSGTGRTYEQYF
TRBJ2-7,TRBV12-3/TRBV12-4,CASSFSGSATYEQYF
TRBJ2-3,TRBV2,CASSGPGLRTDTQYF
TRBJ2-5,TRBV11-2,CASSKSRAGGGETQYF
TRBJ1-6,TRBV9,CASSGAGGVYNSPLHF
TRBJ2-1,TRBV19,CASSPGAGGPWYNEQFF
TRBJ1-1,TRBV13,CASSLGQSRPVTEAFF
TRBJ2-2,TRBV5-1,CASSLSVTSGFTGELFF
TRBJ2-3,TRBV3-1,CASSHDGGGTDTLYF
TRBJ2-1,TRBV7-4,CASSFWGYEQFF
TRBJ1-1,TRBV29-1,CSIRGTGNTEAFF
TRBJ2-1,TRBV19,CASSNRGGRVNEQFF
TRBJ1-3,TRBV6-5,CASSYGQGGSGNTIYF